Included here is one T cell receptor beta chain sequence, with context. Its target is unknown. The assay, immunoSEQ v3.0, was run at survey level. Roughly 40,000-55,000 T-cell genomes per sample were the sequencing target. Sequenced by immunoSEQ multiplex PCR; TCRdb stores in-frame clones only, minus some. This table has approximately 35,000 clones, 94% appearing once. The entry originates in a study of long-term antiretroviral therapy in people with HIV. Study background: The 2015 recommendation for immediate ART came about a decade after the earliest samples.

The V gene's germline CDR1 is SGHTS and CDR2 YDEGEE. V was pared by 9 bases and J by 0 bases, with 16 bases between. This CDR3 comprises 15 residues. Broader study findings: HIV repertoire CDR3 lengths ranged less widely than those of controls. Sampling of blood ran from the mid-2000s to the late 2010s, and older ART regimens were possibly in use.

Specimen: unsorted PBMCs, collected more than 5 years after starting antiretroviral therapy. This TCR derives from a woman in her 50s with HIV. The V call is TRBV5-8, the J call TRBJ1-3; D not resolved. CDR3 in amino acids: CATKYSGDSGNTIYF. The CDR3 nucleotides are TGTGCCACCAAGTACTCGGGAGACTCTGGAAACACCATATATTTT. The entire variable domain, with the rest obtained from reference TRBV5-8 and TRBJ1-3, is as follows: EAGVTQSPTHLIKTRGQQATLRCSPISGHTSVYWYQQALGLGLQFLLWYDEGEERNRGNFPPRFSGRQFPNYSSELNVNALELEDSALYLCATKYSGDSGNTIYFGEGSWLTVV.